Shown below are 16 T cell receptor beta chains from a single sample sequenced in a study of blood T cell repertoires in COVID-19 (dated by TCRdb to about 2020). Library prep was done by the immunoSEQ multiplex PCR assay. TCRdb stores this immuneACCESS table with in-frame sequences only. Part of the clones is absent; in the studies checked, under half of the shortfall reflects unresolved V genes, and no reason is known for the rest. For this sample the table gives 25,000 to 30,000 clones, of which 76% were detected only once. The biggest ten clones account for nearly 40% of the sample. Sequenced: peripheral blood. The source of these receptors is a man between 65 and 85 years old with acute or convalescent COVID-19.

The chain employs TRBV11-3 and TRBJ2-3; 7 bases are a match to TRBD2. Germline V gene sequence: CDR1 SGHNT, CDR2 YENEEA. Unmatched junction bases numbered 9, after V lost 3 bases and J lost 0 bases. The CDR3 spans 17 residues. In DNA, the CDR3 is TGTGCCAGCAGCTTCACCCTAGGGCGGGGGAGCACAGATACGCAGTATTTT. Its protein product is CASSFTLGRGSTDTQYF. The whole variable domain, filled in from reference TRBV11-3 and TRBJ2-3, reads EAGVVQSPRYKIIEKKQPVAFWCNPISGHNTLYWYLQNLGQGPELLIRYENEEAVDDSQLPKDRFSAERLKGVDSTLKIQPAELGDSAVYLCASSFTLGRGSTDTQYFGPGTRLTVL.

V gene TRBV2 combines with J gene TRBJ2-6; D uncertain. CDR1 is SNHLY and CDR2 is FYNNEI in the germline V gene. The CDR3 spans 14 residues. The germline V and J ends were trimmed by 3 bases and 2 bases, with 5 bases remaining between them. CDR3 sequence: CASSERPGANVLTF. For the CDR3, the DNA is TGTGCCAGCAGTGAGAGGCCTGGGGCCAACGTCCTGACTTTC.

V usage is TRBV6-5 and J usage is TRBJ1-4; 8 bases fit TRBD1. The germline CDR1 and CDR2 sequences are MNHEY and SVGAGI. There are 14 residues in the CDR3. Losses at the gene ends were 10 bases for V and 3 bases for J; bases not matched to a gene: 7. The CDR3 protein is CATYSGGPNEKLFF. In DNA, the CDR3 is TGTGCCACCTATTCAGGGGGCCCTAATGAAAAACTGTTTTTT.

This clone was detected a few times. CDR3 bases: TGTGCCACCAGTGGCAGGGTGGACACTGAAGCTTTCTTT. Translated, it gives CATSGRVDTEAFF. The V gene is TRBV24-1, the J gene TRBJ1-1; TRBD1 is a possible D gene (5 bases). Germline V gene lookup returns CDR1 KGHDR and CDR2 SFDVKD. V was cut by 5 bases and J by 3 bases, with 9 bases left in between. This CDR3 is 13 amino acids long.

The chain carries TRBV5-4 and TRBJ1-1; tentatively, D is TRBD1 (6 bases). The CDR3 has 14 amino acids. Trimming removed 3 bases at V and 0 bases at J, with 9 bases between. Germline assignment: CDR1 SGHNT and CDR2 YYREEE (reference sequence). The CDR3 coding sequence is TGTGCCAGCAGCTCAGGGGCGATGAACACTGAAGCTTTCTTT. It yields the protein CASSSGAMNTEAFF.

This clone was seen a single time. V and J are TRBV7-2 and TRBJ1-4, with 8 bases that match TRBD1. This CDR3 region has 15 residues. V dropped 4 bases and J dropped 3; count of bases not matched to a gene: 4. Germline CDR1 SGHTA, CDR2 FQGNSA. In DNA, the CDR3 is TGTGCCAGCAGCTCATACAGGGGGGCTAATGAAAAACTGTTTTTT. It yields the protein CASSSYRGANEKLFF.

The V call is TRBV10-3, the J call TRBJ2-7; D is ambiguous. Deletions cut 3 bases from V and 0 bases from J, with 9 bases between. The CDR3 is 14 amino acids. Germline CDR1 is ENHRY and CDR2 is SYGVKD. The CDR3 sequence is CAISDVKSSYEQYF. The CDR3 coding sequence is TGTGCCATCAGTGACGTTAAGAGCTCCTACGAGCAGTACTTC.

V usage is TRBV19 and J usage is TRBJ1-1; D is possibly TRBD1 (5 bases). CDR1 LNHDA and CDR2 SQIVND come from the germline V gene (reference sequence). The CDR3 extends over 14 amino acids. V shed 5 bases and J shed 4 bases, with 14 bases lying between them. CDR3 sequence (DNA): TGTGCCAGTAGTGACGATCCGGGGGGCACTGAAGCTTTCTTT. Protein sequence: CASSDDPGGTEAFF. The full variable domain, its missing parts supplied by reference TRBV19 and TRBJ1-1, is DGGITQSPKYLFRKEGQNVTLSCEQNLNHDAMYWYRQDPGQGLRLIYYSQIVNDFQKGDIAEGYSVSREKKESFPLTVTSAQKNPTAFYLCASSDDPGGTEAFFGQGTRLTVV.

This clone was seen a single time. The CDR3 loop is CASSLAGKTNTGELFF. The CDR3 DNA sequence: TGCGCCAGCAGCTTGGCCGGGAAAACAAACACCGGGGAGCTGTTTTTT. The chain links TRBV5-1 to TRBJ2-2; possible D gene TRBD2, 5 bases. V shed 0 bases and J shed 2 bases, with 11 bases lying between them. Germline V gene lookup returns CDR1 SGHRS and CDR2 YFSETQ. The CDR3 is made up of 16 amino acids.

This clone occurred a few times. The rearrangement joins TRBV4-1 to TRBJ2-1; 7 nucleotides line up with TRBD2. The CDR3 is made up of 15 amino acids. Germline-derived CDR1 and CDR2 are MGHRA and YSYEKL. The J segment lost 6 bases and the V segment lost 5 bases, leaving 10 bases of the junction unmatched. Here the CDR3 reads CASSSTGWGGNEQFF. For the CDR3, the DNA is TGCGCCAGCAGCTCCACGGGGTGGGGGGGCAATGAGCAGTTCTTC.

The chain recombines TRBV27 with TRBJ2-1; tentatively, D is TRBD2 (7 bases). The germline CDR1 and CDR2 sequences are MNHEY and SMNVEV (reference sequence). CDR3 length: 16 residues. The V end lost 5 bases, the J end lost 5 bases, and 19 bases lay between the germline ends. CDR3 nucleotide sequence: TGTGCCAGCAGTCCCCACCTGGGGGGGGGCGACAATGAGCAGTTCTTC. This gives the protein CASSPHLGGGDNEQFF.

The chain employs TRBV28 and TRBJ1-6; D not certain. Germline V gene sequence: CDR1 MDHEN, CDR2 SYDVKM. V lost 6 bases, J lost 4 bases, and 13 bases lay in between. The CDR3 covers 15 residues. The CDR3 DNA follows: TGTGCCAGCAGATTAGGAGGTTCTTATAATTCACCCCTCCACTTT. Encoded protein: CASRLGGSYNSPLHF.

The chain uses TRBV14 and TRBJ2-7, with a possible D match to TRBD1 (5 bases). The CDR3 is 15 amino acids. From germline, CDR1 is SGHDN and CDR2 FVKESK. V lost 4 bases, J lost 3 bases, and 16 bases lay in between. CDR3 sequence: CASSPPTGGVYEQYF. The CDR3 DNA is TGTGCCAGCAGCCCTCCAACAGGTGGGGTCTACGAGCAGTACTTC.

As DNA, the CDR3 is TGTGCCAGCAGTTACTCGAGGCAGGGAAGAAATGAGCAGTTCTTC. As protein: CASSYSRQGRNEQFF. The gene calls are TRBV6-2 or TRBV6-3 and TRBJ2-1; tentative D call: TRBD1 (5 bases). This CDR3 comprises 15 residues. Germline CDR1 is MNHEY and CDR2 is SVGEGT. V dropped 0 bases and J dropped 7 bases, with 13 bases sitting between them.

The rearrangement links TRBV4-3 to TRBJ1-1; D remains unclear. This CDR3 is 16 amino acids long. V lost 4 bases and J 2 bases, leaving 17 bases between the germline ends. CDR1 and CDR2 from the germline V gene are LGHNA and YSLEER. The CDR3 DNA is TGCGCCAGCAGCCGCAAGGCGGTAAGCGGTAACACTGAAGCTTTCTTT. This translates into CASSRKAVSGNTEAFF.

By proportion, this clone is medium-sized. V gene TRBV19 combines with J gene TRBJ2-2; TRBD2 aligns across 14 bases. After removal of 5 bases from V and 3 bases from J, the junction contained 8 bases not matched to a gene. The CDR3 length is 18 residues. Per the germline V gene, CDR1 is LNHDA and CDR2 is SQIVND (reference sequence). CDR3 sequence reads: CASSFGLAGGRDTGELFF. As DNA, the CDR3 is TGTGCCAGTAGTTTCGGACTAGCGGGAGGTCGAGACACCGGGGAGCTGTTTTTT.